The clone carrying this T cell receptor beta chain has ten or more counts. Its antigen is as yet unknown. The data derive from a study of T cells after yellow fever vaccination. Study overall: Any fraction with a low cell number was prepared using SMART-Seq v4 Ultra Low Input. Whole-study results and caveats: Researchers cautioned that FACS-sorted repertoires could harbor abundant clonotypes contaminating from the bulk population. Secondary responses were weaker yet peaked faster, day 5 versus 15.

Template-switching 5'RACE yielded the TCR cDNA; a universal primer site and UMIs were added in the process. A single record per CDR3 protein comes from TCRdb applying MiXCR to the 5' RACE reads. The repertoire holds 110,000 to 150,000 distinct CDR3 sequences, about 6.2% seen once, with 0.5% to 0.65% in the top ten. With 6 bases clipped from V and 3 bases from J, the junction kept 7 bases outside the gene matches. CDR1 SGDLS and CDR2 YYNGEE come from the germline V gene. The CDR3 contains 14 residues. This TCR derives from a man younger than 45 who received the YFV17D yellow fever vaccine. The rearrangement uses TRBV9 and TRBJ1-1; 8 positions match TRBD1. Here the sequenced sample was CD4+ T cells sorted from PBMCs, taken 10 days after the yellow fever booster vaccination. The CDR3 region is CASNRGGKDTEAFF. DNA of the CDR3: TGTGCCAGCAACAGGGGGGGGAAGGACACTGAAGCTTTCTTT.